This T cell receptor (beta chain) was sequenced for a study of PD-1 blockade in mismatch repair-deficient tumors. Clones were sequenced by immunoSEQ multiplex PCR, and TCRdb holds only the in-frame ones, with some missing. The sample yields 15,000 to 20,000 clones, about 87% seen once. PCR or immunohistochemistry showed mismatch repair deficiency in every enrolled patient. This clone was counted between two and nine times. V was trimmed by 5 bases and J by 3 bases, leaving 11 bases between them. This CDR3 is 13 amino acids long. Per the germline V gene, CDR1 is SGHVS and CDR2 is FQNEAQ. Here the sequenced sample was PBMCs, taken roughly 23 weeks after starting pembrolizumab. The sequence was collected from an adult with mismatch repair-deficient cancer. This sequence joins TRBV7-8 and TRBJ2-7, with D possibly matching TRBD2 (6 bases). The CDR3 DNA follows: TGTGCCAGCAGCGGAGGGAGCATCTACGAGCAGTACTTC. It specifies CASSGGSIYEQYF.